This T cell receptor (beta chain) derives from a study of blood T cell repertoires in COVID-19. Study information: Sample material is recorded as cDNA or gDNA derived from T cells, B-cell-depleted T cells, or PBMCs.

Profiled with immunoSEQ multiplex PCR; TCRdb holds only in-frame clones, not every one. This sample has under 300,000 clones, with around 87% found just once. With V trimmed by 5 bases and J by 4 bases, 7 bases remained unmatched. The CDR3 spans 16 residues. The germline gives CDR1 LNHDA, CDR2 SQIVND (reference sequence). The rearrangement uses TRBV19 and TRBJ1-4; the match to TRBD1 covers 10 bases. The sequenced sample consisted of peripheral blood. The clonotype comes from a woman in her sixties or seventies with active or convalescent COVID-19. The CDR3 is CASSSTGGRINEKLFF. CDR3 DNA: TGTGCCAGTAGTTCGACAGGGGGCCGTATTAATGAAAAACTGTTTTTT.